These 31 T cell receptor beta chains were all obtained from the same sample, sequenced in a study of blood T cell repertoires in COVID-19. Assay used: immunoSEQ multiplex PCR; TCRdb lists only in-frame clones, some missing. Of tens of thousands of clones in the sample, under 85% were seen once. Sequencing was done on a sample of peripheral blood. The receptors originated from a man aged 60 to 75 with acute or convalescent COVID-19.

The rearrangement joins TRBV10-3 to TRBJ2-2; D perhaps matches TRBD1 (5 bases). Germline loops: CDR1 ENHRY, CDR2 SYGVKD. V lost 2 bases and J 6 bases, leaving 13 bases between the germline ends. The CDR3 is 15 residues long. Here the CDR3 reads CAISEQGPTPGELFF. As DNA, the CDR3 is TGTGCCATCAGTGAGCAGGGTCCTACTCCCGGGGAGCTGTTTTTT.

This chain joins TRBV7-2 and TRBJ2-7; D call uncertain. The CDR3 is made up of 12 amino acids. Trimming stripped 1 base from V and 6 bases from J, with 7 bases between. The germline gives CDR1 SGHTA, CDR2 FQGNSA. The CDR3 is CASSLDFAEQYF. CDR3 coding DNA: TGTGCCAGCAGCTTAGACTTCGCCGAGCAGTACTTC.

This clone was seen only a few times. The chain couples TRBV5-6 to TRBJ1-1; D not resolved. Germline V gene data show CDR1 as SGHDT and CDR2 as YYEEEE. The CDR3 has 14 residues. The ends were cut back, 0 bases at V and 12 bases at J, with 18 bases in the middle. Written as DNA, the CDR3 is TGTGCCAGCAGCTTGGGGGCCCGCTATGAGGGAACTTTCTTT. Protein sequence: CASSLGARYEGTFF.

Here the CDR3 DNA reads TGCGCCAGCAGCTTGGAGGGGACAGGGGTATGGAATGAGCAGTTCTTC. As protein: CASSLEGTGVWNEQFF. The rearrangement joins TRBV5-1 to TRBJ2-1, with 10 bases matching TRBD1. The CDR3 is 16 residues long. Germline trimming cut 0 bases from V and 7 bases from J; bases unmatched to any gene: 7. Germline V lookup: CDR1 SGHRS, CDR2 YFSETQ. The full variable domain, in which reference TRBV5-1 and TRBJ2-1 provide the parts outside the CDR3, is KAGVTQTPRYLIKTRGQQVTLSCSPISGHRSVSWYQQTPGQGLQFLFEYFSETQRNKGNFPGRFSGRQFSNSRSEMNVSTLELGDSALYLCASSLEGTGVWNEQFFGPGTRLTVL.

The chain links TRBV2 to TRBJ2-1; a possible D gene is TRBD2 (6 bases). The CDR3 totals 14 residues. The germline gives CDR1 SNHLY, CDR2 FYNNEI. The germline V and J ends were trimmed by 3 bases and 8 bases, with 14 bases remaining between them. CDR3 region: CASSEGWGGDEQFF. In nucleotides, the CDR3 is TGTGCCAGCAGTGAGGGGTGGGGCGGGGATGAGCAGTTCTTC.

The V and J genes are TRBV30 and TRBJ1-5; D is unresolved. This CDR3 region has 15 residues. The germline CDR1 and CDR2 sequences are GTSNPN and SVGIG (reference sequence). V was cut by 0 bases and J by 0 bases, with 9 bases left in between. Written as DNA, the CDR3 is TGTGCCTGGAGTGTACGAGGGAATAGCAATCAGCCCCAGCATTTT. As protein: CAWSVRGNSNQPQHF. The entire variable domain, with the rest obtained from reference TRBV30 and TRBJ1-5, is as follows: SQTIHQWPATLVQPVGSPLSLECTVEGTSNPNLYWYRQAAGRGLQLLFYSVGIGQISSEVPQNLSASRPQDRQFILSSKKLLLSDSGFYLCAWSVRGNSNQPQHFGDGTRLSIL.

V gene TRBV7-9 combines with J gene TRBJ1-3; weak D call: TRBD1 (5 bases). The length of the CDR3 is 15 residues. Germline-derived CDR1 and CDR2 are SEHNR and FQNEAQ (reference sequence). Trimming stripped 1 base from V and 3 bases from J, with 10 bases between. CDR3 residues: CASSLDGGGGNTIYF. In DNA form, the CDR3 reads TGTGCCAGCAGCTTAGACGGGGGAGGTGGAAACACCATATATTTT.

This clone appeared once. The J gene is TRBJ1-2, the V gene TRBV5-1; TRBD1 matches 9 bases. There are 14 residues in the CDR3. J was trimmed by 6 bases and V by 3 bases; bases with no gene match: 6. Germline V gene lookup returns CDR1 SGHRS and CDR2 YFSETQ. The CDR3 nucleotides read TGCGCCAGCAGCTCCTTGACAGGGGGGGATGGCTACACCTTC. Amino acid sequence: CASSSLTGGDGYTF. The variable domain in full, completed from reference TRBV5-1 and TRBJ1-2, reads KAGVTQTPRYLIKTRGQQVTLSCSPISGHRSVSWYQQTPGQGLQFLFEYFSETQRNKGNFPGRFSGRQFSNSRSEMNVSTLELGDSALYLCASSSLTGGDGYTFGSGTRLTVV.

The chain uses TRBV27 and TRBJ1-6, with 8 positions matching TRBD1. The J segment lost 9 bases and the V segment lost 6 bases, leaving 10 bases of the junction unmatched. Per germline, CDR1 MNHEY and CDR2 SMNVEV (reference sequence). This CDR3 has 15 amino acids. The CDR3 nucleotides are TGTGCCAGCAGGCCACCCAGGGGGCGAGGTTCACCCCTCCACTTT. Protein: CASRPPRGRGSPLHF.

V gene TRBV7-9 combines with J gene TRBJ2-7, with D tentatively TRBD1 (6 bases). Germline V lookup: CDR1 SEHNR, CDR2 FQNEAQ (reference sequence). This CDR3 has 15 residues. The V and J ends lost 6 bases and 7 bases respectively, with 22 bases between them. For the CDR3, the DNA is TGTGCCAGCAGGCCGACCGGGACAAAAAATCGGGAGCAGTACTTC. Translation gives CASRPTGTKNREQYF.

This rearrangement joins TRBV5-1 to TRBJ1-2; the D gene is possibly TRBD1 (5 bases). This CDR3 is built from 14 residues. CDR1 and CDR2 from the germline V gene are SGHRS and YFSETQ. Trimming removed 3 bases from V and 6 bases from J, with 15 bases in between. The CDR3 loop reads CASSSVGGKDGYTF. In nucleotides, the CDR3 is TGCGCCAGCAGCTCAGTCGGGGGAAAAGATGGCTACACCTTC.

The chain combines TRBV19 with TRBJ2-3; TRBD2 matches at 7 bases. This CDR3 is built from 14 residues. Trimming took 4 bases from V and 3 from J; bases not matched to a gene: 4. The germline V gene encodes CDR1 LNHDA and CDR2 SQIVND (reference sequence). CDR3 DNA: TGTGCCAGTAGTACCTGGGGGGGGACAGATACGCAGTATTTT. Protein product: CASSTWGGTDTQYF. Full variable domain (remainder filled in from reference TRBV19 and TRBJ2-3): DGGITQSPKYLFRKEGQNVTLSCEQNLNHDAMYWYRQDPGQGLRLIYYSQIVNDFQKGDIAEGYSVSREKKESFPLTVTSAQKNPTAFYLCASSTWGGTDTQYFGPGTRLTVL.

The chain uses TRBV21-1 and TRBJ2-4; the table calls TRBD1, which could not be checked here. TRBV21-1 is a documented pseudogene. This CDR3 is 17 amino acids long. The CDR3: CASSKGWTGPYLSVQYF. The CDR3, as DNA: TGTGCCAGCAGCAAAGGCTGGACAGGTCCGTACCTGTCTGTTCAGTACTTC.

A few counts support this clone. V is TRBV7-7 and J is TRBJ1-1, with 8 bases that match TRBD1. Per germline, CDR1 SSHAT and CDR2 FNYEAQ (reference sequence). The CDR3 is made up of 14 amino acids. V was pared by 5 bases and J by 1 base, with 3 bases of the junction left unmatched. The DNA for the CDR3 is TGTGCCAGCAGCCCAGGGGGCGCGAACACTGAAGCTTTCTTT. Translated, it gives CASSPGGANTEAFF.

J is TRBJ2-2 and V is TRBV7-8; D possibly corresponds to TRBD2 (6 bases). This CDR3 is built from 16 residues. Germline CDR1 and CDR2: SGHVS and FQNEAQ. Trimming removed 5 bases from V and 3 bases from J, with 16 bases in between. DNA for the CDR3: TGTGCCAGCAGCCCCCGCCTTAGCGGTTACACCGGGGAGCTGTTTTTT. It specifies CASSPRLSGYTGELFF.

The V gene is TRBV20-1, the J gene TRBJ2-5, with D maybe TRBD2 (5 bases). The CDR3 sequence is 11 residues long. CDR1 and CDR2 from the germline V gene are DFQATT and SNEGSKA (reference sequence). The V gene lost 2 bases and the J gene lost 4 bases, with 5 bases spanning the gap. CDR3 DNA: TGCAGTGCTAGACGGGGAGAGACCCAGTACTTC. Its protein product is CSARRGETQYF.

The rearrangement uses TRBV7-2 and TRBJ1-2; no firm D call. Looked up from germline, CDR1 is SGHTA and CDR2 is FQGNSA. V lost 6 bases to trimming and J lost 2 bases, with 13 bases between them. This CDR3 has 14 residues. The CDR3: CASSFTGLNYGYTF. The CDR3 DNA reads TGTGCCAGCAGTTTCACGGGGTTAAACTATGGCTACACCTTC.

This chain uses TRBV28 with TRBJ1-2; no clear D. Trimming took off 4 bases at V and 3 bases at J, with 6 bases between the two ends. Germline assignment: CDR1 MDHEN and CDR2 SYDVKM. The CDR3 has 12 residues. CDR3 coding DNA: TGTGCCAGCAGTTCCGACTACTATGGCTACACCTTC. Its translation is CASSSDYYGYTF.

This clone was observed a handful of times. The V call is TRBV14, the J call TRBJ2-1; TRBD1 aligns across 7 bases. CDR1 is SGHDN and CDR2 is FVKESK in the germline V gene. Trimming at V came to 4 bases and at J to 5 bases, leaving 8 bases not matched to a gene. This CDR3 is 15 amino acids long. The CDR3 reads CASSLNRGWDNEQFF. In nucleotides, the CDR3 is TGTGCCAGCAGCCTTAACAGGGGATGGGACAATGAGCAGTTCTTC. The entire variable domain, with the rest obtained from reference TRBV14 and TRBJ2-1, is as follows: EAGVTQFPSHSVIEKGQTVTLRCDPISGHDNLYWYRRVMGKEIKFLLHFVKESKQDESGMPNNRFLAERTGGTYSTLKVQPAELEDSGVYFCASSLNRGWDNEQFFGPGTRLTVL.

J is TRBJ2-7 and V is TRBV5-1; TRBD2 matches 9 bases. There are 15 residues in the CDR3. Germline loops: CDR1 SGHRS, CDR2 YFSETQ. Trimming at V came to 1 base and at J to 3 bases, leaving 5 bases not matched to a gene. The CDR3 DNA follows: TGCGCCAGCAGCTTGCTAGCGGGGCCGTTCTACGAGCAGTACTTC. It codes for CASSLLAGPFYEQYF.

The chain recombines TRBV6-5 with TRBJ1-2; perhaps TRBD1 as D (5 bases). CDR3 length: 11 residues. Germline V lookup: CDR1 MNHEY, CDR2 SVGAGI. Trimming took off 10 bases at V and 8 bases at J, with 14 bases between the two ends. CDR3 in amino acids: CATGTWRGYTF. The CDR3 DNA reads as TGTGCCACTGGGACTTGGCGAGGCTACACCTTC.

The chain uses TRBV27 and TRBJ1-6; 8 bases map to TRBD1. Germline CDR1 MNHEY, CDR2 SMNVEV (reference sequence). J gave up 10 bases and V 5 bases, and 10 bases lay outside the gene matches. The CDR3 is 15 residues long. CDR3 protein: CASSEPGQALSPLHF. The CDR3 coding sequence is TGTGCCAGCAGTGAACCGGGACAGGCATTATCACCCCTCCACTTT.

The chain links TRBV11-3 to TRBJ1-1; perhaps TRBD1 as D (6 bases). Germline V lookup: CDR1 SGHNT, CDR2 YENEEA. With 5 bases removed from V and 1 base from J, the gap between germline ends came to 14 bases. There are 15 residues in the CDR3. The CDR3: CASSPSGGENTEAFF. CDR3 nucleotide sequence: TGTGCCAGCAGCCCTTCGGGGGGCGAGAACACTGAAGCTTTCTTT. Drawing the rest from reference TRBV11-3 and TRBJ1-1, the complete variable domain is EAGVVQSPRYKIIEKKQPVAFWCNPISGHNTLYWYLQNLGQGPELLIRYENEEAVDDSQLPKDRFSAERLKGVDSTLKIQPAELGDSAVYLCASSPSGGENTEAFFGQGTRLTVV.

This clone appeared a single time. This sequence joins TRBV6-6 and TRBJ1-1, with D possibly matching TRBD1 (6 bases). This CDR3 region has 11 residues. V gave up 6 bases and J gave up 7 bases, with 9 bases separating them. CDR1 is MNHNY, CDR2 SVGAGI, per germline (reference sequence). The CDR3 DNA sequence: TGTGCCAGCAGCGGACAGCGTGAAGCTTTCTTT. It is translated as CASSGQREAFF.

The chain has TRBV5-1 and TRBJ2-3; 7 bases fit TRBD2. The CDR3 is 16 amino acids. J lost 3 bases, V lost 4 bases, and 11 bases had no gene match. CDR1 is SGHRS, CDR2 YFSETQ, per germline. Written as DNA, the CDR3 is TGCGCCAGCAGCCAACGGCGGGGGATGTGGACAGATACGCAGTATTTT. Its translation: CASSQRRGMWTDTQYF.

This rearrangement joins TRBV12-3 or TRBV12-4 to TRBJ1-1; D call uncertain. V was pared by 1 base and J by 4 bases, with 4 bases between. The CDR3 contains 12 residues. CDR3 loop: CASSLGLTEAFF. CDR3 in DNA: TGTGCCAGCAGTTTAGGGCTCACTGAAGCTTTCTTT.

The CDR3 spells CASSKVPEKDRGPNTEAFF. The CDR3 DNA reads as TGTGCCAGCAGCAAAGTTCCCGAAAAGGACAGGGGGCCAAACACTGAAGCTTTCTTT. The chain uses TRBV21-1 and TRBJ1-1; the table gives TRBD1 as D, unverified against the DNA. TRBV21-1 is a pseudogene locus. The CDR3 contains 19 residues.

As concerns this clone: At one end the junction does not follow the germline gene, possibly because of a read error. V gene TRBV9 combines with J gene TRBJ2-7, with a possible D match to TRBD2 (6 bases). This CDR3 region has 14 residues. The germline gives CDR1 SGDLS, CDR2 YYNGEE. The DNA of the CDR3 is TGTGCCAGCAGCGTAGAACGGGACTCCAACGAGCAGTACTTC. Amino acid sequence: CASSVERDSNEQYF.

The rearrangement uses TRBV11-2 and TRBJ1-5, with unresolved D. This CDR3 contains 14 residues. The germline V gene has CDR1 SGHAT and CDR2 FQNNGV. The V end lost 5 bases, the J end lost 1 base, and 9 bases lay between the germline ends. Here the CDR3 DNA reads TGTGCCAGCAGCCCGCGGGAGAGCAATCAGCCCCAGCATTTT. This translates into CASSPRESNQPQHF.

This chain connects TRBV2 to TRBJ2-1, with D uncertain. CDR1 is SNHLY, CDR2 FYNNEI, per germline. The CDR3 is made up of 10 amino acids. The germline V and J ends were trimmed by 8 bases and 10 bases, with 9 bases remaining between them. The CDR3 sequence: CASRTSEQFF. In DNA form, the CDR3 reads TGTGCCAGCCGCACTTCAGAGCAGTTCTTC.

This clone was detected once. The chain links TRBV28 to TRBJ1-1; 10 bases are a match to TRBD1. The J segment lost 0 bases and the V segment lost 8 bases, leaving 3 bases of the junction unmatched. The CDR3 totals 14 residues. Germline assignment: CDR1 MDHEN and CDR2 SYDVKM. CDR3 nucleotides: TGTGCCAGCCGGACAGGGGGAATGAACACTGAAGCTTTCTTT. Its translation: CASRTGGMNTEAFF.